The sample holds many counts of the clone carrying this T cell receptor (beta chain). Unique molecular identifiers tagged individual cDNA molecules. A single record per CDR3 protein comes from TCRdb applying MiXCR to the 5' RACE reads. The repertoire consists of more than 95,000 distinct CDR3 sequences, with more than 9.5% occurring once and the leading ten covering roughly 4.5%. The sample is drawn from a study of early T cells in non-severe SARS-CoV-2 infection. This clonotype was sampled from an adult who was a healthcare worker with PCR-confirmed SARS-CoV-2 infection or an uninfected control (not recorded which). Material: whole blood, obtained at baseline.

CDR3 amino acids: CASSPGTARLLHF. As DNA, the CDR3 is TGTGCCAGCAGCCCAGGGACAGCTCGTCTCCTCCACTTT. The J gene is TRBJ1-6, the V gene TRBV7-2, with 7 bases that match TRBD1. The CDR3 runs 13 residues. V shed 5 bases, J shed 15 bases, and the junction held 10 bases outside the gene matches. Germline V CDR1 and CDR2: SGHTA, FQGNSA.